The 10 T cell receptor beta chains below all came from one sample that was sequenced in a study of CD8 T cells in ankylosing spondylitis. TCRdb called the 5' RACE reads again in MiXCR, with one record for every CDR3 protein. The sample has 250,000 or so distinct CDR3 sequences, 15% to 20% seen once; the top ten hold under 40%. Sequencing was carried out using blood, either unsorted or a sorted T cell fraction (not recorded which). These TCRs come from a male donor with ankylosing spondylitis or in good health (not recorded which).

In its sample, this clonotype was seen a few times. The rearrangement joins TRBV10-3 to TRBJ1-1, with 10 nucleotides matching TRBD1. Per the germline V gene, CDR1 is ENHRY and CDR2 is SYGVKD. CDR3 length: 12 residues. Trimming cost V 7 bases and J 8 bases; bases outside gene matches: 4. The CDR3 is CAIKSGQGEAFF. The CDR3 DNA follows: TGTGCCATCAAATCGGGACAGGGGGAAGCTTTCTTT.

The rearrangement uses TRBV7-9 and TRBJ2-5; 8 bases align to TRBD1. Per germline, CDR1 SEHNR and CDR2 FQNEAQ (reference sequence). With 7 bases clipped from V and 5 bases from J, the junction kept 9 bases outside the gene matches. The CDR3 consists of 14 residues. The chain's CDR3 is CASTEQGAMETQYF. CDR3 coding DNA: TGTGCCAGCACGGAGCAGGGGGCCATGGAGACCCAGTACTTC.

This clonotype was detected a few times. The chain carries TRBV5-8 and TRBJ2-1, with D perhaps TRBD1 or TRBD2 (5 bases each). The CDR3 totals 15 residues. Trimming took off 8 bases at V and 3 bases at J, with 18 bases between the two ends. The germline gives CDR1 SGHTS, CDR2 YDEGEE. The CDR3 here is CASRGARIYYNEQFF. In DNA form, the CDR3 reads TGTGCCAGTCGAGGGGCTCGGATCTACTACAATGAGCAGTTCTTC.

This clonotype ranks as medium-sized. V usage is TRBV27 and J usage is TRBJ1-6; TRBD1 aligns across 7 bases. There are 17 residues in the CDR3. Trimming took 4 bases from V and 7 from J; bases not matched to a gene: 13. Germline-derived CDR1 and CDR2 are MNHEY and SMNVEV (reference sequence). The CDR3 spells CASSYEGQVRWNSPLHF. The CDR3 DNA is TGTGCCAGCAGTTACGAAGGACAGGTGCGGTGGAATTCACCCCTCCACTTT.

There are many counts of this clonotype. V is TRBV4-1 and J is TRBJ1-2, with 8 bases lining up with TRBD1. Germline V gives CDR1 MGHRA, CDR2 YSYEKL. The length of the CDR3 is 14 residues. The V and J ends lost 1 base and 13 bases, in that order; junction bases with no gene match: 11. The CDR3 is CASSQGSGTGSPTF. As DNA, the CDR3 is TGCGCCAGCAGCCAAGGTTCCGGGACAGGCAGCCCCACCTTC.

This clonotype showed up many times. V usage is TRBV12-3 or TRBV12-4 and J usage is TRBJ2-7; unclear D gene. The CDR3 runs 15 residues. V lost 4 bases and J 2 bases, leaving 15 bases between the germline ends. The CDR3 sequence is CASSSSALRPYEQYF. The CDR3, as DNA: TGTGCCAGCAGTTCGTCGGCCCTTCGCCCCTACGAGCAGTACTTC.

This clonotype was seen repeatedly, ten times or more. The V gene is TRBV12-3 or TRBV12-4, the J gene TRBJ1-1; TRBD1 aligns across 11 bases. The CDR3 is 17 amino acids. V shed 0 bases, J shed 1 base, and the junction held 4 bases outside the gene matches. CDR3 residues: CASSLAEGQGANTEAFF. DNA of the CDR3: TGTGCCAGCAGTTTAGCGGAAGGACAGGGGGCGAACACTGAAGCTTTCTTT.

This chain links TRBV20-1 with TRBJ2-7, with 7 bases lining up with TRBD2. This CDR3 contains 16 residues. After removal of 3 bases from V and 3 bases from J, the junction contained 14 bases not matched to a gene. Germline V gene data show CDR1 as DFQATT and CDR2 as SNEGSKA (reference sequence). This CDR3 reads CSASLLGRTKDYEQYF. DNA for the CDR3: TGCAGTGCTAGCCTCCTCGGGAGGACGAAAGACTACGAGCAGTACTTC.

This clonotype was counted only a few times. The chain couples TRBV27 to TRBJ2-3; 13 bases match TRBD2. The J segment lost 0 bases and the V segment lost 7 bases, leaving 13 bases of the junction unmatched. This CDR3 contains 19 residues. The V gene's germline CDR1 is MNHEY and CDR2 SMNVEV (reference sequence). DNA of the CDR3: TGTGCCAGCACTGCTCTACCGGGGACTAGCGGGGATAGCACAGATACGCAGTATTTT. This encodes CASTALPGTSGDSTDTQYF.

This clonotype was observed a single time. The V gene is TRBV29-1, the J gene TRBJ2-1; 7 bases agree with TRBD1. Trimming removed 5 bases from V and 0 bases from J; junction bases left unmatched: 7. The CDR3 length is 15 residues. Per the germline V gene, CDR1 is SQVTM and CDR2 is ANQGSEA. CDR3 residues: CSVSGQESSYNEQFF. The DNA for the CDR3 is TGCAGCGTTTCCGGACAGGAAAGCTCCTACAATGAGCAGTTCTTC.